A selection of T cell receptor beta chains follows, all from one sample in a study of CD8 T cells in Susac syndrome. TCRdb analysed the immunoSEQ multiplex PCR reads with MiXCR anew, one entry per CDR3 protein. In the table there are about 210,000 distinct CDR3 sequences, about 95% of which are singletons. The sample taken for sequencing was CD4+ T cells from PBMCs. These receptors were collected from a human donor with multiple sclerosis. Each CDR3 is given with its conserved first and last residue. A D gene is named only where the DNA matches it firmly. Clone size is stated in some rows and not others, as once, few, many or a class when expanded.

d_call	v_call	clone_size	j_call	cdr3_aa	cdr3_nt
.	TRBV6-5	once	TRBJ1-2	CASRGSYGDGYTF	TGTGCCAGCAGGGGGTCCTATGGGGATGGCTACACCTTC
.	TRBV15	once	TRBJ2-1	CATSRAGTANEQFF	TGTGCCACCAGCAGAGCGGGAACTGCCAATGAGCAGTTCTTC
.	TRBV30	once	TRBJ2-7	CAWSVQGSYEQYF	TGTGCCTGGAGTGTACAGGGCTCCTACGAGCAGTACTTC
.	TRBV20-1	once	TRBJ1-2	CSAPLQGRNYGYTF	TGCAGTGCCCCCCTCCAGGGCCGTAACTATGGCTACACCTTC
.	TRBV20-1	.	TRBJ1-4	CSASEATNEKLFF	TGCAGTGCTAGCGAGGCAACTAATGAAAAACTGTTTTTT
TRBD2	TRBV20-1	.	TRBJ2-5	CSAIQDGLARGTQYF	TGCAGTGCCATACAAGACGGACTAGCCAGAGGGACCCAGTACTTC
.	TRBV20-1	.	TRBJ2-1	CSARGADSYSYNEQFF	TGCAGTGCTAGAGGTGCGGATTCGTACTCCTACAATGAGCAGTTCTTC
.	TRBV2	.	TRBJ2-5	CASKDSQETQYF	TGTGCCAGCAAGGACAGCCAAGAGACCCAGTACTTC
.	TRBV3-1	.	TRBJ1-4	CASSQDVTARWRLFF	TGTGCCAGCAGCCAAGATGTAACAGCAAGGTGGCGGCTGTTTTTT
.	TRBV3-1	.	TRBJ1-4	CASSDLKLSLGEKLFF	TGTGCCAGCAGCGACCTAAAACTCAGTCTAGGTGAAAAACTGTTTTTT
.	TRBV5-1	once	TRBJ2-1	CASSLGIYNEQFF	TGCGCCAGCAGCTTAGGGATTTACAATGAGCAGTTCTTC
TRBD2	TRBV6-1	.	TRBJ2-1	CASSAAGGYNEQFF	TGTGCCAGCAGTGCAGCGGGAGGGTACAATGAGCAGTTCTTC
.	TRBV24-1	.	TRBJ2-3	CATSDHTDTQYF	TGTGCCACCAGTGACCACACAGATACGCAGTATTTT
.	TRBV29-1	.	TRBJ2-1	CSVLITSSYNEQFF	TGCAGCGTTCTTATCACCAGCTCCTACAATGAGCAGTTCTTC
.	TRBV20-1	once	TRBJ2-7	CSARLGYEQYF	TGCAGTGCTAGACTGGGGTACGAGCAGTACTTC
.	TRBV29-1	.	TRBJ2-5	CSVALLGVIETQYF	TGCAGCGTCGCCCTATTAGGGGTGATAGAGACCCAGTACTTC
TRBD2	TRBV7-2	few	TRBJ2-1	CASSLVLAGDEQFF	TGTGCCAGCAGCTTAGTGCTAGCGGGAGATGAGCAGTTCTTC